Presented here are 2 T cell receptor beta chains from one specimen sequenced in a study of blood T cell repertoires in COVID-19. Sequencing used immunoSEQ multiplex PCR; TCRdb keeps in-frame clones, though not all of them. Of 200,000 to 300,000 clones in the sample, approximately 92% were seen once. Sequencing input: peripheral blood. The receptor set was obtained from a person in their late teens or twenties with COVID-19, enrolled during active disease.

V and J are TRBV19 and TRBJ2-7, with 7 nucleotides matching TRBD2. The ends lost 8 bases at V and 5 bases at J; junction bases unmatched: 9. In germline, CDR1 is LNHDA, CDR2 SQIVND (reference sequence). This CDR3 comprises 13 residues. The CDR3 here is CASGGAGRDEQYF. DNA of the CDR3: TGTGCCAGTGGGGGAGCGGGACGAGACGAGCAGTACTTC.

A single count supports this clone. This chain uses TRBV12-3 or TRBV12-4 with TRBJ1-5, with 7 bases matching TRBD1. With V trimmed by 1 base and J by 13 bases, 4 bases remained unmatched. The CDR3 length is 12 residues. The CDR3 DNA follows: TGTGCCAGCAGTTTAGGAGGGGGCCTTCAGCATTTT. This codes for CASSLGGGLQHF.